Described below is a single TCR beta chain sequence and its context. Antigen specificity is unknown. Thymus specimens were resections from corrective heart surgery. The sample originates from a study of human thymus T cells. Trimming cost V 5 bases and J 1 base, with 8 bases left between them. CDR1 and CDR2 from the germline V gene are SGHNT and YENEEA. The CDR3 covers 13 residues. Repertoires were generated with immunoSEQ multiplex PCR, while TCRdb's copy carries only in-frame clones and drops some. The sample holds around 130,000 clones, approximately 96% seen once. Whole-study findings and limits: V and J genes seemed to be used with bias in thymic and blood repertoires.

Sequences were obtained from thymus tissue. The chain joins TRBV11-3 to TRBJ1-1; a possible D gene is TRBD1 (6 bases). The TCR was taken from a boy in the first two years of life with a congenital heart defect but otherwise immunologically healthy. The DNA for the CDR3 is TGTGCCAGCAGCGAACAGGGGAACACTGAAGCTTTCTTT. This sequence encodes CASSEQGNTEAFF.